These 10 T cell receptor beta chains were all obtained from the same sample, sequenced in a study of T cells in localized non-small cell lung cancer. Only in-frame clones appear in the TCRdb table, and some are missing; sequencing was by immunoSEQ multiplex PCR. The sample holds around 25,000 clones; around 85% are singletons and the top ten take 5.8%. The sequencing used peripheral blood, collected before any cancer treatment. The receptors shown here come from a male donor aged 60 or over with stage II squamous cell lung carcinoma.

The chain couples TRBV11-3 to TRBJ2-2; 7 positions match TRBD1. From germline, CDR1 is SGHNT and CDR2 YENEEA. CDR3 size: 15 residues. Germline trimming cut 1 base from V and 3 bases from J; bases unmatched to any gene: 2. Here the CDR3 DNA reads TGTGCCAGCAGCTTAGGACAGGGCGACACCGGGGAGCTGTTTTTT. This codes for CASSLGQGDTGELFF.

The J gene is TRBJ2-1, the V gene TRBV28; 11 bases align to TRBD1. Trimming took 6 bases from V and 13 from J; bases not matched to a gene: 8. The CDR3 runs to 13 residues. CDR1 is MDHEN and CDR2 is SYDVKM in the germline V gene. Here the CDR3 reads CASSPGQGADQFF. CDR3 sequence (DNA): TGTGCCAGCAGCCCTGGACAGGGGGCTGACCAGTTCTTC.

The rearrangement joins TRBV4-3 to TRBJ1-2, with unresolved D. This CDR3 has 13 amino acids. CDR1 and CDR2 from the germline V gene are LGHNA and YSLEER. Trimming removed 2 bases from V and 4 bases from J, with 8 bases in between. This CDR3 reads CASSQWASYGYTF. The CDR3 nucleotides are TGCGCCAGCAGCCAATGGGCGTCCTATGGCTACACCTTC.

V usage is TRBV30 and J usage is TRBJ1-1, with D tentatively TRBD1 (5 bases). This CDR3 is 15 amino acids long. Germline-derived CDR1 and CDR2 are GTSNPN and SVGIG (reference sequence). V lost 3 bases and J 7 bases, leaving 21 bases between the germline ends. The CDR3 is CAWSPIWGVGLEAFF. CDR3 sequence (DNA): TGTGCCTGGAGCCCCATATGGGGGGTTGGCCTTGAAGCTTTCTTT.

This clone showed up just a few times. The chain has TRBV5-1 and TRBJ2-3; 9 positions agree with TRBD1. Germline CDR1 reads SGHRS; CDR2 reads YFSETQ. The V and J ends lost 3 bases and 3 bases, in that order; junction bases with no gene match: 2. CDR3 length: 14 residues. CDR3 sequence (DNA): TGCGCCAGCAGCTCACAGGGGGCGACAGATACGCAGTATTTT. The encoded protein is CASSSQGATDTQYF.

This clone has a single count. The V and J genes are TRBV5-1 and TRBJ2-3; 7 bases are shared with TRBD1. The CDR3 runs 15 residues. Germline V gives CDR1 SGHRS, CDR2 YFSETQ. Trimming at V came to 6 bases and at J to 0 bases, leaving 7 bases not matched to a gene. CDR3 region: CASTFTGDSTDTQYF. The CDR3 region has the DNA TGCGCCAGCACGTTCACAGGGGATAGCACAGATACGCAGTATTTT.

The chain is built from TRBV4-2 and TRBJ1-1; 7 nucleotides line up with TRBD1. The CDR3 totals 15 residues. In germline, CDR1 is LGHNA, CDR2 YNFKEQ. The J segment lost 0 bases and the V segment lost 4 bases, leaving 5 bases of the junction unmatched. The CDR3 DNA sequence: TGTGCCAGCAGCCGACAACAGGGGTTGAACACTGAAGCTTTCTTT. The encoded protein is CASSRQQGLNTEAFF.

J is TRBJ1-2 and V is TRBV7-6; the D gene is possibly TRBD1 (5 bases). V was cut by 1 base and J by 3 bases, with 12 bases left in between. Germline V lookup: CDR1 SGHVS, CDR2 FNYEAQ. The CDR3 contains 15 residues. CDR3 bases: TGTGCCAGCAGCTTAGGACGGGGGAGAGACTATGGCTACACCTTC. Its translation: CASSLGRGRDYGYTF.

The chain links TRBV28 to TRBJ2-4, with D unresolved. Per germline, CDR1 MDHEN and CDR2 SYDVKM. V lost 2 bases, J lost 10 bases, and 6 bases lay in between. The CDR3 is 11 amino acids. The CDR3 bases are TGTGCCAGCAGTTTAGGGTCGATTCAGTACTTC. Its protein product is CASSLGSIQYF.

CDR3 loop: CASTPGANQPQHF. The DNA for the CDR3 is TGTGCCAGCACACCAGGGGCTAATCAGCCCCAGCATTTT. The chain links TRBV2 to TRBJ1-5; tentative D call: TRBD1 (6 bases). The length of the CDR3 is 13 residues. V was trimmed by 7 bases and J by 4 bases, leaving 11 bases between them. CDR1 SNHLY and CDR2 FYNNEI come from the germline V gene.